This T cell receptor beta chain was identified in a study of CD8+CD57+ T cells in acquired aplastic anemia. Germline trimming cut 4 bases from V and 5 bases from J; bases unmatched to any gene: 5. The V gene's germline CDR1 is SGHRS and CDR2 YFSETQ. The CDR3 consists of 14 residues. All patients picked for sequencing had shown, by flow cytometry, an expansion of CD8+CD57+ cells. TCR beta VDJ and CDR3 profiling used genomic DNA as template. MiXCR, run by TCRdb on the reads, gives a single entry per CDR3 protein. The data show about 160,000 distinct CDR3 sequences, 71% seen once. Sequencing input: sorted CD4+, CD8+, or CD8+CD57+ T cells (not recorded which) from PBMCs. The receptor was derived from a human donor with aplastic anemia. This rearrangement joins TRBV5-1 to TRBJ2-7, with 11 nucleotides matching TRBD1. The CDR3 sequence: CASSGDRGYDEQYF. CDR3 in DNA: TGCGCCAGCAGCGGGGACAGGGGGTACGACGAGCAGTACTTC.